Each of the 12 T cell receptor beta chains below was sequenced from the same sample in a study of T cells in Graves' hyperthyroidism and ophthalmopathy. Template material for amplifying TCR beta CDR3 regions consisted of RNA transcripts. The HTBI primer set was used in a first-round RT-PCR of the TCR CDR3. TCRdb re-called the multiplex PCR reads with MiXCR, one entry per CDR3 protein. The sample yields roughly 510,000 distinct CDR3 sequences, around 43% seen once. Sequenced sample: peripheral blood or thyroid tissue (not recorded which). The receptors shown here come from an adult woman with Graves' disease, either hyperthyroidism or ophthalmopathy (not recorded which).

Note on this clonotype: The conserved phenylalanine or tryptophan normally closing the CDR3 is absent here, so this likely arose from a read error. No DNA is shown, since the ends of the CDR3 on it are uncertain; the CDR3 is the one TCRdb lists. The chain is built from TRBV7-2 and TRBJ1-3. Germline V gives CDR1 SGHTA, CDR2 FQGNSA. The CDR3 spans 10 residues, counting both ends. The CDR3: CASSLDSSGT.

This clonotype was recorded many times. The gene calls are TRBV29-1 and TRBJ2-5; D possibly corresponds to TRBD1 (5 bases). CDR1 SQVTM and CDR2 ANQGSEA come from the germline V gene. This CDR3 is built from 12 residues. V shed 2 bases and J shed 4 bases, with 8 bases lying between them. The chain's CDR3 is CSVERGRETQYF. In nucleotides, the CDR3 is TGCAGCGTTGAAAGGGGTCGAGAGACCCAGTACTTC.

This clonotype came up many times. This chain links TRBV6-6 with TRBJ1-1; D not resolved. Germline V CDR1 and CDR2: MNHNY, SVGAGI (reference sequence). The CDR3 has 13 amino acids. The V end was cut by 9 bases, the J end by 1 base, with 12 bases between. The DNA for the CDR3 is TGTGCCAGTTGGGTGGCGGGGAACACTGAAGCTTTCTTT. It codes for CASWVAGNTEAFF.

This clonotype was detected a few times. Without the conserved terminal phenylalanine or tryptophan, this CDR3 likely stems from a read error. The limits of the CDR3 on the DNA are not certain, so only TCRdb's listed CDR3 is given. The rearrangement joins TRBV14 to TRBJ1-1. The CDR3 is 11 amino acids long, termini counted. Germline loops: CDR1 SGHDN, CDR2 FVKESK. The CDR3 loop is CASSQDLGVCL.

This clonotype appeared many times. The chain carries TRBV6-2 or TRBV6-3 and TRBJ1-2, with a possible D match to TRBD1 (5 bases). The CDR3 has 14 amino acids. Between the trimmed V and J ends, which lost 2 bases and 8 bases, there was a span of 15 bases. Germline CDR1 MNHEY, CDR2 SVGEGT. The DNA of the CDR3 is TGTGCCAGCAGTTACGCCGCCAGGGTTGACGGCTACACCTTC. It encodes CASSYAARVDGYTF.

The rearrangement links TRBV2 to TRBJ1-6; D gene ambiguous. Trimming cost V 4 bases and J 8 bases, with 12 bases left between them. The CDR3 length is 14 residues. Germline assignment: CDR1 SNHLY and CDR2 FYNNEI. CDR3 in amino acids: CASSGRTTYSPLHF. The DNA of the CDR3 is TGTGCCAGCAGTGGTCGGACTACTTATTCACCCCTCCACTTT.

With respect to this clonotype: A much larger clone lies a single base off, so this may be a read error. The chain combines TRBV2 with TRBJ2-3; D unclear. The CDR3 is made up of 12 amino acids. Per germline, CDR1 SNHLY and CDR2 FYNNEI. The V end lost 6 bases, the J end lost 0 bases, and 4 bases lay between the germline ends. The CDR3 reads CASRRSTDTQYF. The CDR3 region has the DNA TGTGCCAGCAGACGTAGCACAGATACGCAGTATTTT.

The V gene is TRBV15, the J gene TRBJ2-7; D is undetermined. Germline CDR1 is LNHNV and CDR2 is YYDKDF (reference sequence). V lost 3 bases and J lost 5, with 14 bases in between. This CDR3 has 14 amino acids. The CDR3 loop is CATSSAQTGHEQYF. The CDR3 DNA reads as TGTGCCACCAGCAGCGCTCAGACCGGCCACGAGCAGTACTTC.

This clonotype has a handful of counts. The genes are TRBV19 and TRBJ2-2; 8 nucleotides agree with TRBD1. The CDR3 extends over 18 amino acids. V shed 3 bases, J shed 4 bases, and the junction held 13 bases outside the gene matches. Per the germline V gene, CDR1 is LNHDA and CDR2 is SQIVND (reference sequence). This CDR3 is CASSIWSLQGAVTGELFF. Here the CDR3 DNA reads TGTGCCAGTAGTATCTGGTCCCTTCAGGGGGCGGTCACCGGGGAGCTGTTTTTT.

The gene calls are TRBV20-1 and TRBJ2-5, with 9 bases fitting TRBD1. CDR1 DFQATT and CDR2 SNEGSKA come from the germline V gene (reference sequence). The trim removed 5 bases at V and 9 bases at J, leaving 7 bases unmatched. The CDR3 is 12 residues long. The chain's CDR3 is CSARTGDQPQYF. CDR3 nucleotides: TGCAGTGCTCGGACAGGGGATCAGCCCCAGTACTTC.

This clonotype was counted at least ten times. The V call is TRBV28, the J call TRBJ1-2, with D tentatively TRBD1 (6 bases). Germline lookup yields CDR1 MDHEN and CDR2 SYDVKM. The CDR3 is 14 residues long. Trimming left V 1 base short and J 5 bases short, with 11 bases between. CDR3 residues: CASSLLGTPYGYTF. The DNA of the CDR3 is TGTGCCAGCAGTTTATTGGGGACACCGTATGGCTACACCTTC.

The V call is TRBV19, the J call TRBJ1-3, with TRBD1 identical over 12 bases. The CDR3 loop spans 16 amino acids. Germline values: CDR1 LNHDA, CDR2 SQIVND (reference sequence). The junction had 10 bases not matched to a gene; V was cut back by 6 bases and J by 7 bases. CDR3 nucleotides: TGTGCCAGTAGCCCGCGGGACAGGGGGCCACAGAACACCATATATTTT. It codes for CASSPRDRGPQNTIYF. Full variable domain (rest looked up from reference TRBV19 and TRBJ1-3): DGGITQSPKYLFRKEGQNVTLSCEQNLNHDAMYWYRQDPGQGLRLIYYSQIVNDFQKGDIAEGYSVSREKKESFPLTVTSAQKNPTAFYLCASSPRDRGPQNTIYFGEGSWLTVV.